This T cell receptor beta chain derives from a study of cytomegalovirus exposure and HLA in healthy donors. Per the germline V gene, CDR1 is SGDLS and CDR2 is YYNGEE. This CDR3 comprises 16 residues. V shed 1 base, J shed 5 bases, and the junction held 6 bases outside the gene matches. It was with 60 Vbeta and 13 Jbeta primers that the PCR ran. The repertoire was sequenced with immunoSEQ multiplex PCR; TCRdb's copy has only in-frame clones and lacks some. This sample has some 71,000 clones, with roughly 76% found just once. The chain employs TRBV9 and TRBJ2-2; TRBD2 matches 9 bases. The receptor was derived from a man aged 18 to 29 in good health and CMV-seronegative. The sequencing sample was made of PBMCs. In DNA, the CDR3 is TGTGCCAGCAGCGTACTAGCGGGGTCCGCAACCGGGGAGCTGTTTTTT. Translating it yields CASSVLAGSATGELFF.